This TCR beta chain emerged from a study of control samples from healthy donors and cancer patients. The assay was immunoSEQ multiplex PCR, and TCRdb's table has in-frame clones only and misses some. The table shows around 150,000 clones, with roughly 94% occurring only once. This TCR came from a man in his sixties with colorectal cancer. The sample taken for sequencing was PBMCs.

DNA for the CDR3: TGTGCCAGCAGTTTGACAGGGGCGGGGAACACTGAAGCTTTCTTT. Translation: CASSLTGAGNTEAFF. The genes are TRBV28 and TRBJ1-1, with 8 bases fitting TRBD1. V lost 3 bases to trimming and J lost 1 base; unmatched junction nucleotides: 4. Germline V gene sequence: CDR1 MDHEN, CDR2 SYDVKM. This CDR3 is 15 amino acids long.